These 10 T cell receptor beta chains were sequenced from one sample in a study of human T cells and chemical hapten exposure. TCRdb reprocessed the RACE reads with MiXCR, giving one entry per CDR3 protein. The repertoire holds about 43,000 distinct CDR3 sequences, approximately 3.4% seen once, with roughly 7.3% in the top ten. Time point in this sample: patch test 2, 6 weeks after DPC sensitization. The treatment here: therapeutic diphenylcyclopropenone sensitization with weekly scalp DPC. The sample was whole blood, taken in connection with sensitization to the hapten diphenylcyclopropenone (DPC). These receptors all stem from a man aged 35 to 55 with alopecia areata. Some clones in this sample may be carry-over from other donors' samples.

This clonotype was counted ten times or more. The CDR3 is CASSFSLAGGYEQYF. Here the CDR3 DNA reads TGTGCCAGCAGTTTCTCACTAGCGGGGGGCTACGAGCAGTACTTC. The rearrangement links TRBV12-3 or TRBV12-4 to TRBJ2-7; 12 bases line up with TRBD2. The trim removed 3 bases at V and 3 bases at J, leaving 3 bases unmatched. CDR3 length: 15 amino acids.

This clonotype appeared a few times. The gene calls are TRBV5-1 and TRBJ2-6; 9 bases map to TRBD1. The CDR3 has 16 amino acids. CDR1 and CDR2 (germline): SGHRS, YFSETQ. With 0 bases clipped from V and 2 bases from J, the junction kept 0 bases outside the gene matches. Here the CDR3 reads CASSLGTGAGANVLTF. CDR3 in DNA: TGCGCCAGCAGCTTGGGGACAGGGGCTGGGGCCAACGTCCTGACTTTC.

The table lists this clonotype with many counts. The chain recombines TRBV28 with TRBJ1-6; possibly TRBD1 for D (5 bases). CDR3 length equals 16 residues. The ends were cut back, 6 bases at V and 9 bases at J, with 21 bases in the middle. Germline assignment: CDR1 MDHEN and CDR2 SYDVKM. The CDR3 nucleotides read TGTGCCAGCAGCCAACTCGCCCAAGCGGGGGGTTCACCCCTCCACTTT. Encoded protein: CASSQLAQAGGSPLHF. The full variable domain, its missing parts supplied by reference TRBV28 and TRBJ1-6, is DVKVTQSSRYLVKRTGEKVFLECVQDMDHENMFWYRQDPGLGLRLIYFSYDVKMKEKGDIPEGYSVSREKKERFSLILESASTNQTSMYLCASSQLAQAGGSPLHFGNGTRLTVT.

The table lists this clonotype with many counts. V is TRBV12-3 or TRBV12-4 and J is TRBJ1-1; TRBD1 agrees at 8 bases. The CDR3 contains 14 residues. V shed 6 bases and J 4 bases; nucleotides not matched to a gene: 7. CDR3 sequence: CASSGDRRGTEAFF. CDR3 nucleotide sequence: TGTGCCAGCAGCGGGGACAGGCGGGGCACTGAAGCTTTCTTT.

This clonotype was detected many times. This chain connects TRBV6-5 to TRBJ2-3; 9 bases are shared with TRBD2. The CDR3 is 18 residues long. CDR1 and CDR2 from the germline V gene are MNHEY and SVGAGI. Trimming cost V 1 base and J 0 bases; bases outside gene matches: 8. CDR3 protein: CASSYFPGLATSTDTQYF. CDR3 nucleotide sequence: TGTGCCAGCAGTTACTTTCCGGGACTAGCAACCAGCACAGATACGCAGTATTTT.

This clonotype has ten or more counts. The chain recombines TRBV6-5 with TRBJ2-7; 9 bases align to TRBD1. Losses at the gene ends were 0 bases for V and 3 bases for J; bases not matched to a gene: 3. Per germline, CDR1 MNHEY and CDR2 SVGAGI. The CDR3 runs to 15 residues. The CDR3: CASSYSRTGVYEQYF. CDR3 nucleotide sequence: TGTGCCAGCAGTTACTCCCGGACAGGGGTCTACGAGCAGTACTTC.

At least ten counts were recorded for this clonotype. CDR3 coding DNA: TGTGCCAGCAGTTACCTTCCGGGACAGGGAGTAGGTGAGCAGTTCTTC. Encoded protein: CASSYLPGQGVGEQFF. The rearrangement joins TRBV6-5 to TRBJ2-1; 9 positions match TRBD1. Losses at the gene ends were 2 bases for V and 9 bases for J; bases not matched to a gene: 11. The CDR3 runs 16 residues. Germline CDR1 reads MNHEY; CDR2 reads SVGAGI.

V and J are TRBV5-4 and TRBJ2-7; D remains unclear. Trimming pared 2 bases from V and 5 bases from J, leaving 8 bases between. Germline assignment: CDR1 SGHNT and CDR2 YYREEE (reference sequence). The CDR3 sequence is 12 residues long. The CDR3 nucleotides are TGTGCCAGCAGCTTACAGTACGACGAGCAGTACTTC. Its translation is CASSLQYDEQYF.

This clonotype has at least ten counts. The chain's CDR3 is CASSLLGLAGVTDTQYF. CDR3 bases: TGCGCCAGCAGCCTTTTGGGACTAGCGGGAGTCACAGATACGCAGTATTTT. The chain is built from TRBV4-1 and TRBJ2-3; 14 positions agree with TRBD2. CDR3 length equals 17 residues. Germline CDR1 reads MGHRA; CDR2 reads YSYEKL. V lost 4 bases to trimming and J lost 2 bases; unmatched junction nucleotides: 5.

The gene calls are TRBV7-2 and TRBJ1-1, with TRBD1 as a possible D gene (5 bases). V lost 0 bases and J lost 1, with 9 bases in between. CDR3 length: 15 residues. The germline V gene encodes CDR1 SGHTA and CDR2 FQGNSA. CDR3 sequence (DNA): TGTGCCAGCAGCTTAGCGTGGACAACGAACACTGAAGCTTTCTTT. This gives the protein CASSLAWTTNTEAFF.